The 7 T cell receptor beta chains reported below all come from one sample, sequenced in a study of blood T cell repertoires in COVID-19. TCRdb's table, derived via immunoSEQ multiplex PCR, lists solely in-frame clones and lacks some. This table holds approximately 240,000 clones, roughly 80% found once. Sequenced sample: peripheral blood. These TCRs come from a woman aged 40 to 49 with active or convalescent COVID-19.

V gene TRBV24-1 combines with J gene TRBJ2-1; 8 nucleotides line up with TRBD2. Germline trimming cut 5 bases from V and 6 bases from J; bases unmatched to any gene: 11. Germline CDR1 and CDR2: KGHDR and SFDVKD. The CDR3 length is 16 residues. DNA for the CDR3: TGTGCCACCAGTGGGGACGGGGGGGCCGATTTCAATGAGCAGTTCTTC. Protein: CATSGDGGADFNEQFF.

The V gene is TRBV6-4, the J gene TRBJ2-7; possibly TRBD1 for D (6 bases). CDR3 size: 18 residues. V lost 3 bases, J lost 3 bases, and 24 bases lay in between. Germline CDR1 and CDR2: MRHNA and SNTAGT. The CDR3 sequence: CASSDIGWFWDTFYEQYF. The CDR3 coding sequence is TGTGCCAGCAGTGATATTGGTTGGTTCTGGGACACCTTCTACGAGCAGTACTTC.

The chain combines TRBV4-2 with TRBJ2-5; 8 nucleotides line up with TRBD2. The germline V gene encodes CDR1 LGHNA and CDR2 YNFKEQ. With V trimmed by 0 bases and J by 3 bases, 9 bases remained unmatched. CDR3 length equals 17 residues. The DNA of the CDR3 is TGTGCCAGCAGCCAAGAAAGGGGCGGGGGGCCAGAAGAGACCCAGTACTTC. It codes for CASSQERGGGPEETQYF.

The genes are TRBV5-4 and TRBJ2-1, with D possibly TRBD2 on 6 matching bases. The V gene lost 5 bases and the J gene lost 7 bases, with 13 bases spanning the gap. CDR3 length: 13 residues. The germline gives CDR1 SGHNT, CDR2 YYREEE (reference sequence). The CDR3 bases are TGTGCCAGCAGACCCGGGACTCCAAATGAGCAGTTCTTC. This codes for CASRPGTPNEQFF.

The chain has TRBV5-1 and TRBJ1-5; TRBD1 agrees at 8 bases. The CDR3 runs to 14 residues. CDR1 and CDR2 from the germline V gene are SGHRS and YFSETQ. The ends lost 4 bases at V and 5 bases at J; junction bases unmatched: 5. This CDR3 reads CASSPGTGDQPQHF. In DNA, the CDR3 is TGCGCCAGCAGCCCGGGGACAGGAGATCAGCCCCAGCATTTT.

The rearrangement uses TRBV29-1 and TRBJ1-6; TRBD1 matches 7 bases. The V gene end was trimmed by 6 bases and the J gene end by 5 bases; junction bases not matched to a gene: 10. The CDR3 has 15 amino acids. Germline V gene data show CDR1 as SQVTM and CDR2 as ANQGSEA. As DNA, the CDR3 is TGCAGCGTCCAAGATCACAGGGGAAATAATTCACCCCTCCACTTT. It specifies CSVQDHRGNNSPLHF. The whole variable domain, filled in from reference TRBV29-1 and TRBJ1-6, reads SAVISQKPSRDICQRGTSLTIQCQVDSQVTMMFWYRQQPGQSLTLIATANQGSEATYESGFVIDKFPISRPNLTFSTLTVSNMSPEDSSIYLCSVQDHRGNNSPLHFGNGTRLTVT.

The J gene is TRBJ1-1, the V gene TRBV10-2; tentatively, D is TRBD1 (5 bases). This CDR3 is 13 amino acids long. Germline values: CDR1 WSHSY, CDR2 SAAADI. Trimming stripped 4 bases from V and 1 base from J, with 7 bases between. The CDR3 sequence is CASSGQGNTEAFF. The CDR3 coding sequence is TGCGCCAGCAGTGGGCAGGGGAACACTGAAGCTTTCTTT.